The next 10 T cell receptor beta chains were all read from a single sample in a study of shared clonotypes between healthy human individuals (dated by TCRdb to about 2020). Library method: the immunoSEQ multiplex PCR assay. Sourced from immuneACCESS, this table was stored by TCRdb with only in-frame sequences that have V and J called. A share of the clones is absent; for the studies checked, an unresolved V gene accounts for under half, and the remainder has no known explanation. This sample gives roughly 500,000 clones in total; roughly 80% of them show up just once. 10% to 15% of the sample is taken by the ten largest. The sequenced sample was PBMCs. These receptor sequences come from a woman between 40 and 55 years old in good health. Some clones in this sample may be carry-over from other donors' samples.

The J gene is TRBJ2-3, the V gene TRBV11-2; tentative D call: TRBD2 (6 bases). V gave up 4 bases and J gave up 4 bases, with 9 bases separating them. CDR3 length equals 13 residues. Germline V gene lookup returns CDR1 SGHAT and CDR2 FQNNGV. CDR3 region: CASSSTGADTQYF. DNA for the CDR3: TGTGCCAGCAGCTCGACGGGGGCAGATACGCAGTATTTT.

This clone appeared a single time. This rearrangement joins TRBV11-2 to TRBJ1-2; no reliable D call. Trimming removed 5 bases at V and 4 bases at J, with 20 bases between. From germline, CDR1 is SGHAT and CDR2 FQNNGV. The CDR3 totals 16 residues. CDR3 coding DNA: TGTGCCAGCAGCCGAGGTGCTAACAAGCAGACCTATGGCTACACCTTC. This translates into CASSRGANKQTYGYTF. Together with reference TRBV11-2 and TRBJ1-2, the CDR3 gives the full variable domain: EAGVAQSPRYKIIEKRQSVAFWCNPISGHATLYWYQQILGQGPKLLIQFQNNGVVDDSQLPKDRFSAERLKGVDSTLKIQPAKLEDSAVYLCASSRGANKQTYGYTFGSGTRLTVV.

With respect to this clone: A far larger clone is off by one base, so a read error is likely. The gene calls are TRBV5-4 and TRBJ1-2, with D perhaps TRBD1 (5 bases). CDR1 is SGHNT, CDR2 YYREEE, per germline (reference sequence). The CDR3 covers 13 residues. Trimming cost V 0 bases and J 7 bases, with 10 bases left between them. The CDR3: CASSLEGRTGYTF. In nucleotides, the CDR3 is TGTGCCAGCAGCTTGGAGGGACGGACTGGCTACACCTTC.

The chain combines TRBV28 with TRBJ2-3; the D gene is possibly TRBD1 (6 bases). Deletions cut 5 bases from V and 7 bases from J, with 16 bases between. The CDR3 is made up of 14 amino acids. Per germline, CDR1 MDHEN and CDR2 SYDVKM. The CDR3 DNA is TGTGCCAGCAGTCCGCAGGGGTGGGAAAATACGCAGTATTTT. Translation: CASSPQGWENTQYF.

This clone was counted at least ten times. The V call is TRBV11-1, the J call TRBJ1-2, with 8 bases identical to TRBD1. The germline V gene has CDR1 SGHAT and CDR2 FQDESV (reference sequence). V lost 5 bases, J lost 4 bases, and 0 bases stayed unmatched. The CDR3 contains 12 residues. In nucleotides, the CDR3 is TGTGCCAGCAGCCAGGGGGCCTATGGCTACACCTTC. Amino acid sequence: CASSQGAYGYTF. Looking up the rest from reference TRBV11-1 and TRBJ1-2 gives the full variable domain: EAEVAQSPRYKITEKSQAVAFWCDPISGHATLYWYRQILGQGPELLVQFQDESVVDDSQLPKDRFSAERLKGVDSTLKIQPAELGDSAMYLCASSQGAYGYTFGSGTRLTVV.

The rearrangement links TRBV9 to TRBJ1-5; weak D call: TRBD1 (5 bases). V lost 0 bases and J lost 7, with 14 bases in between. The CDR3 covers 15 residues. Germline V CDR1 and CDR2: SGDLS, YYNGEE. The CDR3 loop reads CASSVGGGQGQPQHF. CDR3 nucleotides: TGTGCCAGCAGCGTAGGAGGAGGGCAGGGACAGCCCCAGCATTTT.

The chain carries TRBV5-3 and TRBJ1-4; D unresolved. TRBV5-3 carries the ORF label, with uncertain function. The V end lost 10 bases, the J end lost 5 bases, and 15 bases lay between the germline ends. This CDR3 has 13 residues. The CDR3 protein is CARPRAKNEKLFF. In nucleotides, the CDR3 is TGTGCCCGCCCAAGGGCTAAGAATGAAAAACTGTTTTTT.

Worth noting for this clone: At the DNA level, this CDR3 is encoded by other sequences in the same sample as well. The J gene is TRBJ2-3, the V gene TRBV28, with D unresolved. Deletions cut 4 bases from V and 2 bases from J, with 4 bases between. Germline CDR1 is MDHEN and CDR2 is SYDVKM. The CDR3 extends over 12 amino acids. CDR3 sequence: CASSSPTDTQYF. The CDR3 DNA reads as TGTGCCAGCAGTTCCCCCACAGATACGCAGTATTTT.

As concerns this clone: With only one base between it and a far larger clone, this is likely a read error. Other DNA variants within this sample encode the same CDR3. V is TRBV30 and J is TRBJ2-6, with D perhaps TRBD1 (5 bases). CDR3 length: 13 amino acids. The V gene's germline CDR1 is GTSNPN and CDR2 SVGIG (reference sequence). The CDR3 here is CAWSFGGANVLTF. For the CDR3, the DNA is TGTGCCTGGAGTTTTGGTGGGGCCAACGTCCTGACCTTC. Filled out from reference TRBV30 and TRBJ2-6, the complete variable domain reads SQTIHQWPATLVQPVGSPLSLECTVEGTSNPNLYWYRQAAGRGLQLLFYSVGIGQISSEVPQNLSASRPQDRQFILSSKKLLLSDSGFYLCAWSFGGANVLTFGAGSRLTVL.

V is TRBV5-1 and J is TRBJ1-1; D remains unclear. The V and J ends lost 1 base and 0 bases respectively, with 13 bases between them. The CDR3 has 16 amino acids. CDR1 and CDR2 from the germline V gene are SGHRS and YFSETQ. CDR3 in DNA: TGCGCCAGCAGCTTGAGGCCAGACCGAATGAACACTGAAGCTTTCTTT. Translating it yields CASSLRPDRMNTEAFF. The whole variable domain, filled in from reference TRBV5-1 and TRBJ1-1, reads KAGVTQTPRYLIKTRGQQVTLSCSPISGHRSVSWYQQTPGQGLQFLFEYFSETQRNKGNFPGRFSGRQFSNSRSEMNVSTLELGDSALYLCASSLRPDRMNTEAFFGQGTRLTVV.